This T cell receptor beta chain was sequenced in a study of T cell responses to AZD1222 COVID-19 vaccine. V was clipped by 8 bases and J by 6 bases; unmatched bases: 8. The CDR3 consists of 14 residues. CDR1 and CDR2 (germline): KGHSH, LQKENI. Remarks on this clone: Its antigen is unknown.

The repertoire was sequenced with immunoSEQ multiplex PCR; TCRdb's copy has only in-frame clones and lacks some. The sample holds 150,000 to 200,000 clones, 80% to 90% seen once. Study-wide results and limits: Females outnumbered males among donors, who were mostly white British; clonal diversity was possibly underestimated.

The genes are TRBV18 and TRBJ2-3, with 10 bases fitting TRBD2. The source is an adult who received the MenACWY meningococcal vaccine as a control. Sample: peripheral blood, taken 28 days after the second dose of the MenACWY control vaccine. CDR3 sequence reads: CASALAGVPDTQYF. The CDR3 nucleotides are TGTGCCAGCGCTCTAGCGGGAGTTCCGGATACGCAGTATTTT.